The table lists the clone carrying this T cell receptor (beta chain) with a few counts. Its antigen remains unidentified. This PCR relied on a set of 60 Vbeta primers and 13 Jbeta primers. Profiled with immunoSEQ multiplex PCR; TCRdb holds only in-frame clones, not every one. Found here are approximately 220,000 clones, over 75% of them singletons; the top ten hold 1.5% to 2%. The sample belongs to a study of cytomegalovirus exposure and HLA in healthy donors. The germline gives CDR1 MDHEN, CDR2 SYDVKM. Trimming removed 2 bases from V and 3 bases from J, with 7 bases in between. The CDR3 has 13 amino acids. Overall study results and limits: The study designated roughly 150 TCR beta chains cytomegalovirus-associated.

The specimen was PBMCs. The TCR sequence derives from a male donor in good health and CMV-seronegative. The chain has TRBV28 and TRBJ1-1; D ambiguous. The CDR3 is CASSLPLYTEAFF. CDR3 DNA: TGTGCCAGCAGTTTACCACTATACACTGAAGCTTTCTTT. Complete variable domain (other parts from reference TRBV28 and TRBJ1-1): DVKVTQSSRYLVKRTGEKVFLECVQDMDHENMFWYRQDPGLGLRLIYFSYDVKMKEKGDIPEGYSVSREKKERFSLILESASTNQTSMYLCASSLPLYTEAFFGQGTRLTVV.